Presented here are 10 T cell receptor beta chains from one specimen sequenced in a study of blood T cells in healthy people across ages. It was with a sample-barcoded 5' primer and a J-beta primer mix that a second PCR of about 6 to 12 cycles was run. TCRdb re-called the 5' RACE reads through MiXCR, storing one row per CDR3 protein. The sample records approximately 810,000 distinct CDR3 sequences, roughly 26% being singletons. Sample: blood. The receptors originated from a woman older than 75 in good health.

This clonotype was observed at least ten times. The chain joins TRBV20-1 to TRBJ1-1, with a weak D call TRBD1 (5 bases). The V gene lost 6 bases and the J gene lost 5 bases, with 19 bases spanning the gap. Per germline, CDR1 DFQATT and CDR2 SNEGSKA (reference sequence). CDR3 length: 14 amino acids. CDR3 sequence: CSACMGGALTEAFF. The CDR3 region has the DNA TGCAGTGCCTGCATGGGAGGGGCGCTTACTGAAGCTTTCTTT.

As concerns this clonotype: A much larger clone differs from this one at a single base, so this may be a read error. V is TRBV11-2 and J is TRBJ1-6; 9 nucleotides agree with TRBD1. The germline V gene has CDR1 SGHAT and CDR2 FQNNGV. This CDR3 spans 14 amino acids. As DNA, the CDR3 is TGTACCAGCAGCCTGGACAGGGGACCCTCACCCCTCCACTTT. It translates to CTSSLDRGPSPLHF.

About this clonotype: A read error may explain this, as a much larger clone is one base away. This sequence joins TRBV12-3 or TRBV12-4 and TRBJ1-5; D uncertain. The CDR3 consists of 13 residues. CDR3 in DNA: TGTGCCAGCAGAGCTCGACTGAATCAGCCCCGGCATTTT. Translation gives CASRARLNQPRHF.

The rearrangement uses TRBV29-1 and TRBJ2-3; the D is unclear. Trimming left V 0 bases short and J 5 bases short, with 6 bases between. The germline V gene encodes CDR1 SQVTM and CDR2 ANQGSEA. The CDR3 has 12 residues. CDR3 coding DNA: TGCAGCGTTGAAGATCTGAGAGATACGCAGTATTTT. Amino acids: CSVEDLRDTQYF.

This rearrangement joins TRBV7-8 to TRBJ2-5; 7 nucleotides agree with TRBD2. V was pared by 6 bases and J by 5 bases, with 6 bases of the junction left unmatched. The germline gives CDR1 SGHVS, CDR2 FQNEAQ. The CDR3 runs to 13 residues. The CDR3, as DNA: TGTGCCAGCAGGGGGAAAGCGGGGGAGACCCAGTACTTC. Encoded protein: CASRGKAGETQYF.

The chain is built from TRBV14 and TRBJ1-1; TRBD1 might be the D (5 bases). The CDR3 has 14 amino acids. Germline V gives CDR1 SGHDN, CDR2 FVKESK. Trimming stripped 2 bases from V and 6 bases from J, with 13 bases between. CDR3 loop: CASSQPTQGAEAFF. The CDR3 DNA reads TGTGCCAGCAGCCAACCTACTCAGGGTGCTGAAGCTTTCTTT. Full variable domain (missing parts from reference TRBV14 and TRBJ1-1): EAGVTQFPSHSVIEKGQTVTLRCDPISGHDNLYWYRRVMGKEIKFLLHFVKESKQDESGMPNNRFLAERTGGTYSTLKVQPAELEDSGVYFCASSQPTQGAEAFFGQGTRLTVV.

At least ten counts were recorded for this clonotype. The CDR3 loop reads CSARERGSGGFNEQFF. The CDR3 DNA sequence: TGCAGTGCTAGAGAGCGGGGGAGCGGGGGCTTCAATGAGCAGTTCTTC. The chain combines TRBV20-1 with TRBJ2-1, with TRBD2 matching over 8 bases. This CDR3 has 16 amino acids. V lost 0 bases, J lost 6 bases, and 10 bases stayed unmatched. Per the germline V gene, CDR1 is DFQATT and CDR2 is SNEGSKA (reference sequence).

This clonotype was recorded at least ten times. The chain has TRBV6-2 or TRBV6-3 and TRBJ2-5; possibly TRBD1 or TRBD2 for D (5 bases each). The V gene lost 6 bases and the J gene lost 7 bases, with 24 bases spanning the gap. CDR1 MNHEY and CDR2 SVGEGT come from the germline V gene. CDR3 length: 16 amino acids. CDR3 nucleotides: TGTGCCAGCAGCCCTCGCTACACTAGGGGTGTTGGGACCCAGTACTTC. Its translation is CASSPRYTRGVGTQYF.

The table lists this clonotype with many counts. The V gene is TRBV16, the J gene TRBJ2-3; 7 bases fit TRBD1. Germline CDR1 KGHSY, CDR2 FQNENV. This CDR3 comprises 14 residues. After removal of 6 bases from V and 2 bases from J, the junction contained 5 bases not matched to a gene. CDR3 protein: CASSPTGPTDTQYF. For the CDR3, the DNA is TGTGCCAGCAGTCCGACAGGGCCCACAGATACGCAGTATTTT. Variable domain in full (rest from reference TRBV16 and TRBJ2-3): GEEVAQTPKHLVRGEGQKAKLYCAPIKGHSYVFWYQQVLKNEFKFLISFQNENVFDETGMPKERFSAKCLPNSPCSLEIQATKLEDSAVYFCASSPTGPTDTQYFGPGTRLTVL.

V is TRBV7-2 and J is TRBJ2-2, with D perhaps TRBD2 (7 bases). The germline V gene encodes CDR1 SGHTA and CDR2 FQGNSA. The CDR3 is 18 residues long. Trimming cost V 5 bases and J 0 bases, with 19 bases left between them. CDR3 nucleotide sequence: TGTGCCAGCAGCCCTAGGGGGGGGGCAGGGGCGAACACCGGGGAGCTGTTTTTT. It specifies CASSPRGGAGANTGELFF.